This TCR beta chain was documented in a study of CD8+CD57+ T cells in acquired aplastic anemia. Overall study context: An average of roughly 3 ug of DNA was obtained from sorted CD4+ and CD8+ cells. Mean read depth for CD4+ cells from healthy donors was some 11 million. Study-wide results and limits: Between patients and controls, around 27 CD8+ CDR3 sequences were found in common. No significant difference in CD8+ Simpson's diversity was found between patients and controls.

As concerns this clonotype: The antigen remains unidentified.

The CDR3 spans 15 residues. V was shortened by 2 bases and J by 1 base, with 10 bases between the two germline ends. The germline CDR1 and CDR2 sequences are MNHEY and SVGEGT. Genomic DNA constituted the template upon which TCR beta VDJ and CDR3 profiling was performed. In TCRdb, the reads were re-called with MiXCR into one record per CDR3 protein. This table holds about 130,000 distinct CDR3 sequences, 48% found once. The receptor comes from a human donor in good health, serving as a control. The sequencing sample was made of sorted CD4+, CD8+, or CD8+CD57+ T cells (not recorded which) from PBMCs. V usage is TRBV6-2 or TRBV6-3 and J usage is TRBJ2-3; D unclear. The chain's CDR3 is CASSYPLSRTDTQYF. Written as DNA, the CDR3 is TGTGCCAGCAGTTACCCCTTATCCCGCACAGATACGCAGTATTTT.